The 13 T cell receptor beta chains reported below all come from one sample, sequenced in a study of T cells in localized non-small cell lung cancer. TCRdb's copy holds only in-frame clones and misses some; the assay was immunoSEQ multiplex PCR. The repertoire holds about 14,000 clones, about 80% seen once, with roughly 4% in the top ten. The sequences come from peripheral blood, collected before any cancer treatment. Source of these receptors: a female donor over 55 with stage I squamous cell lung carcinoma.

This sequence joins TRBV7-2 and TRBJ2-7, with D unresolved. This CDR3 region has 12 residues. The V end was cut by 6 bases, the J end by 6 bases, with 12 bases between. Germline CDR1 SGHTA, CDR2 FQGNSA. The DNA for the CDR3 is TGTGCCAGCAGTTCGGGCCATCTCGAGCAGTACTTC. Residues: CASSSGHLEQYF.

The rearrangement joins TRBV6-5 to TRBJ2-2, with a tentative D call TRBD1 (5 bases). The CDR3 sequence is 14 residues long. Germline V gene data show CDR1 as MNHEY and CDR2 as SVGAGI. The V end lost 5 bases, the J end lost 6 bases, and 13 bases lay between the germline ends. Here the CDR3 reads CASSTQVEAGELFF. DNA for the CDR3: TGTGCCAGCAGTACACAGGTAGAGGCCGGGGAGCTGTTTTTT.

V gene TRBV6-5 combines with J gene TRBJ1-1; D is undetermined. Germline assignment: CDR1 MNHEY and CDR2 SVGAGI. This CDR3 contains 12 residues. V was trimmed by 6 bases and J by 1 base, leaving 6 bases between them. Here the CDR3 reads CASRRSNTEAFF. DNA for the CDR3: TGTGCCAGCAGAAGGTCGAACACTGAAGCTTTCTTT.

J is TRBJ2-2 and V is TRBV27, with TRBD1 matching 8 bases. The CDR3 is made up of 16 amino acids. Per the germline V gene, CDR1 is MNHEY and CDR2 is SMNVEV (reference sequence). V lost 3 bases to trimming and J lost 2 bases; unmatched junction nucleotides: 5. CDR3 coding DNA: TGTGCCAGCAGTTTCGTGGACAGGGCCAACACCGGGGAGCTGTTTTTT. This sequence encodes CASSFVDRANTGELFF.

The J gene is TRBJ1-2, the V gene TRBV7-9; no firm D call. This CDR3 is 14 amino acids long. V lost 2 bases and J 6 bases, leaving 13 bases between the germline ends. Germline values: CDR1 SEHNR, CDR2 FQNEAQ (reference sequence). CDR3 loop: CASSLLSGSDGYTF. CDR3 sequence (DNA): TGTGCCAGCAGCTTACTTTCGGGTTCTGATGGCTACACCTTC.

The chain has TRBV2 and TRBJ2-7; D is perhaps TRBD1 (6 bases). The CDR3 totals 11 residues. Trimming cost V 2 bases and J 13 bases, with 12 bases left between them. CDR1 and CDR2 from the germline V gene are SNHLY and FYNNEI. Here the CDR3 reads CASSEKTGYYF. Here the CDR3 DNA reads TGTGCCAGCAGTGAAAAGACAGGCTATTACTTC.

In its sample, this clone was seen a few times. The chain is built from TRBV11-3 and TRBJ1-1, with D unresolved. CDR1 and CDR2 (germline): SGHNT, YENEEA. Trimming cost V 5 bases and J 4 bases, with 8 bases left between them. This CDR3 is built from 12 residues. CDR3 sequence: CASSPGFTEAFF. CDR3 nucleotide sequence: TGTGCCAGCAGCCCCGGATTCACTGAAGCTTTCTTT.

The J gene is TRBJ1-6, the V gene TRBV12-5; the D gene is possibly TRBD1 (6 bases). Trimming removed 4 bases at V and 13 bases at J, with 23 bases between. Germline CDR1 LGHNT, CDR2 FRNRAP. This CDR3 spans 16 amino acids. This chain's CDR3 is CASGYLAGITQGPLHF. The CDR3 DNA reads as TGTGCTAGTGGTTACCTCGCCGGGATTACCCAGGGGCCCCTCCACTTT.

The chain has TRBV5-1 and TRBJ1-1; D ambiguous. Trimming shortened V by 1 base and J by 2 bases, and 9 bases separated the two germline ends. This CDR3 is built from 14 residues. CDR1 is SGHRS and CDR2 is YFSETQ in the germline V gene. The CDR3 sequence is CASSLYRDNTEAFF. In DNA form, the CDR3 reads TGCGCCAGCAGCTTGTACAGAGATAACACTGAAGCTTTCTTT.

The rearrangement joins TRBV6-5 to TRBJ2-1, with D perhaps matching TRBD1 (6 bases). The CDR3 is 13 amino acids. Trimming shortened V by 7 bases and J by 6 bases, and 13 bases separated the two germline ends. Germline loops: CDR1 MNHEY, CDR2 SVGAGI. The CDR3 reads CASNGRGFNEQFF. In nucleotides, the CDR3 is TGTGCCAGCAACGGCAGGGGCTTCAATGAGCAGTTCTTC.

This clone was found a few times. No DNA is shown, since the ends of the CDR3 on it are uncertain; the CDR3 is the one TCRdb lists. The chain uses TRBV6-5 and TRBJ2-3; the D call TRBD2 from the table was never checked on the DNA. In germline, CDR1 is MNHEY, CDR2 SVGAGI. The length of the CDR3 is 15 amino acids, counting both ends. CDR3 in amino acids: CASSSSGLEADTQYF.

The V call is TRBV6-5, the J call TRBJ1-1, with a tentative D call TRBD1 (6 bases). This CDR3 comprises 16 residues. The germline CDR1 and CDR2 sequences are MNHEY and SVGAGI. The V end lost 3 bases, the J end lost 5 bases, and 19 bases lay between the germline ends. Written as DNA, the CDR3 is TGTGCCAGCAGTTATTTGCCGCAGGGGATAGGGACTGAAGCTTTCTTT. Translating gives CASSYLPQGIGTEAFF.

This rearrangement joins TRBV10-1 to TRBJ1-1, with D unresolved. Germline V gene lookup returns CDR1 WNHNN and CDR2 SYGVQD (reference sequence). The CDR3 is 13 residues long. V was shortened by 5 bases and J by 5 bases, with 12 bases between the two germline ends. The CDR3: CASSPRLGTEAFF. CDR3 coding DNA: TGCGCCAGCAGTCCCCGACTGGGGACTGAAGCTTTCTTT.